This is a list of T cell receptor beta chains from one sample in a study of CD8 T cells in Susac syndrome. From the immunoSEQ multiplex PCR reads, TCRdb called clonotypes with MiXCR, one entry per CDR3 protein. Altogether some 130,000 distinct CDR3 sequences are present, 95% being singletons, with the ten largest covering around 0.2%. The sequenced sample was CD8+ T cells from PBMCs. The receptors originated from a human donor with Susac syndrome. CDR3s include the opening cysteine and the closing phenylalanine or tryptophan.

v_call: TRBV11-2; j_call: TRBJ1-1; cdr3_aa: CASSGSGSAAFF
v_call: TRBV9; j_call: TRBJ1-2; cdr3_aa: CASSVGQGGYGYTF
v_call: TRBV11-2; j_call: TRBJ2-7; cdr3_aa: CASSSFPGQGYEQYF
v_call: TRBV6-5; j_call: TRBJ2-7; cdr3_aa: CASSYRLTYEQYF
v_call: TRBV12-3/TRBV12-4; j_call: TRBJ2-7; cdr3_aa: CASSRAITPYEQYF
v_call: TRBV20-1; j_call: TRBJ1-1; cdr3_aa: CSARDRVNTEAFF
v_call: TRBV28; j_call: TRBJ2-7; cdr3_aa: CASSLSGTSGIRSYEQYF
v_call: TRBV2; j_call: TRBJ2-5; cdr3_aa: CASSEVTGRVGETQYF
v_call: TRBV5-4; j_call: TRBJ2-5; cdr3_aa: CAREGLAGVGKETQYF
v_call: TRBV10-3; j_call: TRBJ2-7; cdr3_aa: CAISDRASGRIGEQYF
v_call: TRBV18; j_call: TRBJ2-1; cdr3_aa: CASSPGQGAVREQFF
v_call: TRBV13; j_call: TRBJ2-3; cdr3_aa: CASSGGQNMNTQYF
v_call: TRBV29-1; j_call: TRBJ1-1; cdr3_aa: CSFFDGLNTEAFF
v_call: TRBV25-1; j_call: TRBJ2-3; cdr3_aa: CASSEGRDYNFF
v_call: TRBV12-3/TRBV12-4; j_call: TRBJ1-1; cdr3_aa: CASSFQTGEAEAFF
v_call: TRBV27; j_call: TRBJ2-1; cdr3_aa: CASSQGTDNEQFF
v_call: TRBV5-6; j_call: TRBJ2-3; cdr3_aa: CASSPTSHTQYF
v_call: TRBV2; j_call: TRBJ2-7; cdr3_aa: CASSVRLAGGDEQYF
v_call: TRBV5-1; j_call: TRBJ2-4; cdr3_aa: CASSLVSPGQIAKNIQYF
v_call: TRBV30; j_call: TRBJ2-2; cdr3_aa: CAWSAGGELFF